This TCR beta chain emerged from a study of shared clonotypes between healthy human individuals. Turning to the study itself: Researchers assigned three CD4 naive, three CD4 memory, two CD8 naive and one CD8 memory plate to each donor.

The authors' processing: From ImmunoSEQ came sequences covering only the junction and carrying no quality scores, so filtering differed. Only in-frame clones appear in the TCRdb table, and some are missing; sequencing was by immunoSEQ multiplex PCR. D and trimming were read from the DNA, whereas the V and J calls and clone size are those reported in that table. The sample lists roughly 1,000,000 clones; approximately 80% were seen once. This clone has more than one count but fewer than ten. The antigen remains unidentified. General study points: Non-shared clonotypes were found to have lower generation probabilities than the clonotypes that were shared by all four of the sorted-subset donors.

Trimming removed 4 bases from V and 4 bases from J; junction bases left unmatched: 6. This CDR3 has 14 residues. CDR1 and CDR2 from the germline V gene are SQVTM and ANQGSEA. The sequence was obtained from a man between 18 and 35 years old in good health. Some clones in this sample may be carry-over from other donors' samples. The sequencing sample was made of memory CD4+ T cells from PBMCs. The subset: CD45RA-negative fraction. V is TRBV29-1 and J is TRBJ2-7; 11 bases are shared with TRBD1. The CDR3 spells CSVGGQGVPYEQYF. The CDR3 DNA is TGCAGCGTTGGGGGACAGGGGGTACCTTACGAGCAGTACTTC.